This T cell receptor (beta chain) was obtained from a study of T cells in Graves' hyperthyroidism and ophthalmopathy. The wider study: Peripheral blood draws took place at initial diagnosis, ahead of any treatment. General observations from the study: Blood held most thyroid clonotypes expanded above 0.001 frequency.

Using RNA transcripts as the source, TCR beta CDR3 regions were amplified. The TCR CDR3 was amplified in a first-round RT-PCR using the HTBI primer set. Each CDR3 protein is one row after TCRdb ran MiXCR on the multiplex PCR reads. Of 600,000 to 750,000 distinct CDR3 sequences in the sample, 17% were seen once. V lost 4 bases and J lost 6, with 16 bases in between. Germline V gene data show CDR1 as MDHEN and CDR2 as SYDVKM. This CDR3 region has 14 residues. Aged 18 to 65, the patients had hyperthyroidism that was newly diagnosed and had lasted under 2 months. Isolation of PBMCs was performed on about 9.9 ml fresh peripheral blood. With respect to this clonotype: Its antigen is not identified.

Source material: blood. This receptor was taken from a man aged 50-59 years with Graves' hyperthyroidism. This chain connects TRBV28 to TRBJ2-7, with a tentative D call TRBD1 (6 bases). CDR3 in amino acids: CASSSPGHTVEQYF. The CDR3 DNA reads TGTGCCAGCAGTTCACCGGGACACACTGTCGAGCAGTACTTC. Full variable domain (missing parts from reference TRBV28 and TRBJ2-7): DVKVTQSSRYLVKRTGEKVFLECVQDMDHENMFWYRQDPGLGLRLIYFSYDVKMKEKGDIPEGYSVSREKKERFSLILESASTNQTSMYLCASSSPGHTVEQYFGPGTRLTVT.